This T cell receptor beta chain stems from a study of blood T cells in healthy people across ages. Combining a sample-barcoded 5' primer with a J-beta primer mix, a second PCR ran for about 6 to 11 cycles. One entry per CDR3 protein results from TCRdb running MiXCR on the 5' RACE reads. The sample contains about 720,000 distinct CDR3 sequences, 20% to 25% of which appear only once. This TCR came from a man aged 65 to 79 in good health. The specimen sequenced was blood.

CDR3 sequence: CASSFEIDQPQHF. The CDR3 DNA sequence: TGTGCCAGCAGCTTCGAGATCGATCAGCCCCAGCATTTT. The V gene is TRBV7-9, the J gene TRBJ1-5; D gene uncertain. The V end lost 3 bases, the J end lost 5 bases, and 8 bases lay between the germline ends. The CDR3 is 13 residues long. Germline loops: CDR1 SEHNR, CDR2 FQNEAQ (reference sequence).